The clone carrying this TCR beta chain was observed a few times. Its antigen is unidentified. This sample stems from a study of T cells in Graves' hyperthyroidism and ophthalmopathy. Graves' hyperthyroidism qualified as stable when ophthalmopathy did not progress within 18 months. Lactation, pregnancy, other autoimmune disease or uncontrolled infection led to exclusion of patients. Broader study findings: Ophthalmopathy prediction by the model preceded onset by a median about 6 months.

Amplified TCR beta CDR3 regions came from RNA transcripts. Primed by the HTBI set, a first-round RT-PCR was run on the TCR CDR3. TCRdb recomputed calls from the multiplex PCR reads with MiXCR, one row per CDR3 protein. The sample carries around 430,000 distinct CDR3 sequences, 15% recorded once. This CDR3 comprises 17 residues. Germline values: CDR1 MGHRA, CDR2 YSYEKL. V was pared by 2 bases and J by 1 base, with 9 bases of the junction left unmatched. This receptor was taken from a woman aged 25-40 years with Graves' hyperthyroidism. The specimen was blood. The gene calls are TRBV4-1 and TRBJ2-3; TRBD1 agrees at 7 bases. This CDR3 is CASSQLVATGGTDTQYF. The CDR3, as DNA: TGCGCCAGCAGCCAACTTGTGGCCACAGGGGGCACAGATACGCAGTATTTT.